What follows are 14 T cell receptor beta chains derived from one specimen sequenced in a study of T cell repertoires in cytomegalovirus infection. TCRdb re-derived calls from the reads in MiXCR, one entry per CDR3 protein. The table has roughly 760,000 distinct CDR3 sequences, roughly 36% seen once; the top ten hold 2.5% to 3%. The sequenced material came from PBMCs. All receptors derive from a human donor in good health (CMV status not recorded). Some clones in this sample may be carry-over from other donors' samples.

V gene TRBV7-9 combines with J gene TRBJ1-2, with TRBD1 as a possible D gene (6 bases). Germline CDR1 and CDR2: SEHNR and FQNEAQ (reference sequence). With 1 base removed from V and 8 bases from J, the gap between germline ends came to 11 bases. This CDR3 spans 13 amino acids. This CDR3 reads CASSLVWGQGYTF. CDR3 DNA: TGTGCCAGCAGCTTAGTTTGGGGGCAAGGCTACACCTTC.

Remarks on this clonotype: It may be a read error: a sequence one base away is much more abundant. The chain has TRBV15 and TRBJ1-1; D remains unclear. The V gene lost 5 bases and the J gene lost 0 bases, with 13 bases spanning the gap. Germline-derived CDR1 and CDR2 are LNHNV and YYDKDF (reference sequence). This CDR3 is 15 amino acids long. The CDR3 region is CATSRWVTVNTEAFF. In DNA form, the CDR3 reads TGTGCCACCAGCCGGTGGGTCACCGTGAACACTGAAGCTTTCTTT.

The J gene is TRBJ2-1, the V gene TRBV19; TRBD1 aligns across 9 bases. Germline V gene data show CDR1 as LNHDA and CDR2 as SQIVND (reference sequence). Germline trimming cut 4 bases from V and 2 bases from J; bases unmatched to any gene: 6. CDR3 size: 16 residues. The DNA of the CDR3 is TGTGCCAGTAGTACCCCGGGACAGGGAACCTACAATGAGCAGTTCTTC. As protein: CASSTPGQGTYNEQFF.

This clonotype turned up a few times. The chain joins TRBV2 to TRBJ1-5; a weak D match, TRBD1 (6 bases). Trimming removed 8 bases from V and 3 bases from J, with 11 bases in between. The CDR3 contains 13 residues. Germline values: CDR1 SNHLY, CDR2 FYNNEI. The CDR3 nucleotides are TGTGCCAGCGAGGACAGCAACAATCAGCCCCAGCATTTT. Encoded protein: CASEDSNNQPQHF.

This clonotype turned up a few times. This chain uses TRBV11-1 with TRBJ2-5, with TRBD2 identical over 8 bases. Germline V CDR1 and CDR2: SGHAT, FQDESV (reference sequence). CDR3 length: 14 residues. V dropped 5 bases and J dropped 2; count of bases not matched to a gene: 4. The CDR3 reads CASSRGTRQETQYF. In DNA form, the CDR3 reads TGTGCCAGCAGCCGAGGGACTAGACAAGAGACCCAGTACTTC. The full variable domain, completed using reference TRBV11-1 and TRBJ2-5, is EAEVAQSPRYKITEKSQAVAFWCDPISGHATLYWYRQILGQGPELLVQFQDESVVDDSQLPKDRFSAERLKGVDSTLKIQPAELGDSAMYLCASSRGTRQETQYFGPGTRLLVL.

The CDR3, as DNA: TGTGCCATAGCGGGTGCCCAAGAGACCCAGTACTTC. It encodes CAIAGAQETQYF. The rearrangement uses TRBV10-3 and TRBJ2-5; D might be TRBD2 (6 bases). This CDR3 is 12 amino acids long. The V end was cut by 9 bases, the J end by 1 base, with 9 bases between. Germline assignment: CDR1 ENHRY and CDR2 SYGVKD.

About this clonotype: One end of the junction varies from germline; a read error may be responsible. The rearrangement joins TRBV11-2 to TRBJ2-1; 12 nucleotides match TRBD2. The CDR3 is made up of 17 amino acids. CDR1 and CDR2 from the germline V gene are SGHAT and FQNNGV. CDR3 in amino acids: CTSSLTSGSAPYNEQFF. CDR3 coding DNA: TGTACCAGCAGCTTGACTAGCGGGAGCGCCCCCTACAATGAGCAGTTCTTC.

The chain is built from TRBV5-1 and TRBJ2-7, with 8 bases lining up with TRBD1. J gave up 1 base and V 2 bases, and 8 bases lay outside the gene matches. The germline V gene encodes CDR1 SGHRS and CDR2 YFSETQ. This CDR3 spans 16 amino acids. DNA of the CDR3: TGCGCCAGCAGCTTTGGTGGGACAGGAGTTTCCTACGAGCAGTACTTC. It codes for CASSFGGTGVSYEQYF.

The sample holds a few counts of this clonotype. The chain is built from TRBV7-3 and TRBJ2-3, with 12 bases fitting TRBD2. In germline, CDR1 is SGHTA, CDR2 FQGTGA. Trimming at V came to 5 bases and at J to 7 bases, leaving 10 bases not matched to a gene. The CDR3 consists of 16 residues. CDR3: CASSPRTSGGLHTQYF. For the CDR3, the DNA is TGTGCCAGCAGCCCCCGCACTAGCGGGGGGCTTCATACGCAGTATTTT.

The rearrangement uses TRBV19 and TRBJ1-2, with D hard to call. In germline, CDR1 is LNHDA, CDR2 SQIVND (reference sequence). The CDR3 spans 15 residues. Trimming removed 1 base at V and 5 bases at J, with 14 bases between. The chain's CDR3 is CASSIARTDSYGYTF. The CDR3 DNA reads TGTGCCAGTAGTATAGCCAGGACGGATTCTTATGGCTACACCTTC. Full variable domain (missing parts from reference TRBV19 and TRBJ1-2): DGGITQSPKYLFRKEGQNVTLSCEQNLNHDAMYWYRQDPGQGLRLIYYSQIVNDFQKGDIAEGYSVSREKKESFPLTVTSAQKNPTAFYLCASSIARTDSYGYTFGSGTRLTVV.

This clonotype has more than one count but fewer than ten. CDR3 nucleotide sequence: TGTGCCAGCAGTTTGTTGGGGGGAGGAGACTATGGCTACACCTTC. Translation gives CASSLLGGGDYGYTF. The V and J genes are TRBV27 and TRBJ1-2, with a weak D call TRBD1 (5 bases). The CDR3 contains 15 residues. CDR1 MNHEY and CDR2 SMNVEV come from the germline V gene (reference sequence). Trimming removed 3 bases from V and 3 bases from J, with 14 bases in between.

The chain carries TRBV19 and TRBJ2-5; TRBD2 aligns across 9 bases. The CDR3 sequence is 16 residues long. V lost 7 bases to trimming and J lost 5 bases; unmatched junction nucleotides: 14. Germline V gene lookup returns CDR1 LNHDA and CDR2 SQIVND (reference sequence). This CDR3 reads CASTIRPAGGLETQYF. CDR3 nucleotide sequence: TGTGCCAGTACCATCCGGCCAGCGGGAGGCTTGGAGACCCAGTACTTC.

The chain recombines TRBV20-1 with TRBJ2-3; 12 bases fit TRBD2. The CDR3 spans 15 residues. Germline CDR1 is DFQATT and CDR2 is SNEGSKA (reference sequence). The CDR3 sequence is CSFTGLAGFEDTQYF. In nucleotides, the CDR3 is TGCAGCTTTACTGGACTAGCGGGATTTGAGGATACGCAGTATTTT.

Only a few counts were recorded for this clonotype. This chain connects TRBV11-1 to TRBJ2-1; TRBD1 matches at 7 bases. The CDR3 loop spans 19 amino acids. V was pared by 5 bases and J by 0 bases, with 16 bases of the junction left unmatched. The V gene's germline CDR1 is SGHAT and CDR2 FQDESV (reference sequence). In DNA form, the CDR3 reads TGTGCCAGCAGCACCGAGGGACAGTGGAAGGCCAGCTCCTACAATGAGCAGTTCTTC. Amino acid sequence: CASSTEGQWKASSYNEQFF.